This T cell receptor (beta chain) came from a study of blood T cell repertoires in COVID-19. On the study more broadly: The origin of the acute and convalescent COVID-19 samples was the United States, Italy and Spain. Sources were T cells, B-cell-depleted T cells, or PBMCs; the material itself was cDNA or gDNA.

Original analysis: Scientists estimated how many nucleated cells there were by amplifying reference gene primers. Sequencing used immunoSEQ multiplex PCR; TCRdb keeps in-frame clones, though not all of them. That table supplies the V and J calls and clone size; D and trimming were determined from the DNA. The sample gives 150,000 to 200,000 clones, about 91% of which show up once; 4% to 5% is in the top ten. The V gene's germline CDR1 is MNHEY and CDR2 SVGAGI. The J segment lost 8 bases and the V segment lost 7 bases, leaving 10 bases of the junction unmatched. The CDR3 consists of 14 residues. This clone has a single count.

The sequence was obtained from a woman in her thirties with acute or convalescent COVID-19. Sequenced input: peripheral blood. The chain recombines TRBV6-5 with TRBJ1-4; 7 nucleotides agree with TRBD1. The CDR3 coding sequence is TGTGCCAGCAACCAAGACAGGGCGGGGGAAAAACTGTTTTTT. The encoded protein is CASNQDRAGEKLFF.